Below are 30 T cell receptor beta chains sequenced from a single sample in a study of cytomegalovirus exposure and HLA in healthy donors. Here immunoSEQ multiplex PCR was the method, and the copy in TCRdb shows in-frame clones only, minus some. The sample records some 160,000 clones, 90% to 95% being singletons. The sequenced material came from PBMCs. These receptors were obtained from a man in his late teens or twenties in good health and CMV-seronegative.

The chain combines TRBV5-1 with TRBJ2-2, with a weak D call TRBD2 (5 bases). V was shortened by 4 bases and J by 6 bases, with 22 bases between the two germline ends. The CDR3 spans 17 residues. Per the germline V gene, CDR1 is SGHRS and CDR2 is YFSETQ. In nucleotides, the CDR3 is TGCGCCAGCAGCGCAACCCTACTAGTTCCCGGGGCCGGGGAGCTGTTTTTT. Amino acid sequence: CASSATLLVPGAGELFF.

The chain uses TRBV15 and TRBJ1-2; tentative D call: TRBD1 (5 bases). The CDR3 contains 15 residues. V was trimmed by 0 bases and J by 3 bases, leaving 11 bases between them. CDR1 LNHNV and CDR2 YYDKDF come from the germline V gene (reference sequence). CDR3 nucleotides: TGTGCCACCAGCAGAGAGGCCAGGGTAGACTATGGCTACACCTTC. Residues: CATSREARVDYGYTF.

The chain is built from TRBV7-6 and TRBJ2-3, with TRBD1 identical over 11 bases. The trim removed 2 bases at V and 5 bases at J, leaving 15 bases unmatched. The CDR3 is 19 amino acids. Germline V gene sequence: CDR1 SGHVS, CDR2 FNYEAQ. DNA of the CDR3: TGTGCCAGCAGCTTAACCCTAGGACAGGGGGCGCGGGTGAGAGATACGCAGTATTTT. Translated, it gives CASSLTLGQGARVRDTQYF.

This chain links TRBV5-6 with TRBJ2-3; 10 bases line up with TRBD2. This CDR3 comprises 16 residues. CDR1 SGHDT and CDR2 YYEEEE come from the germline V gene. Trimming took 0 bases from V and 2 from J; bases not matched to a gene: 3. For the CDR3, the DNA is TGTGCCAGCAGCTTGGTAGCGGGGGGCCTCACAGATACGCAGTATTTT. As protein: CASSLVAGGLTDTQYF.

Here the CDR3 reads CASSRNQGGDEKLFF. The CDR3 coding sequence is TGCGCCAGCAGCCGCAACCAGGGGGGAGATGAAAAACTGTTTTTT. V usage is TRBV5-1 and J usage is TRBJ1-4; 7 bases are a match to TRBD1. Trimming took 4 bases from V and 6 from J; bases not matched to a gene: 9. The germline CDR1 and CDR2 sequences are SGHRS and YFSETQ. CDR3 length: 15 amino acids.

The chain employs TRBV10-3 and TRBJ1-2; 10 nucleotides align to TRBD1. Looked up from germline, CDR1 is ENHRY and CDR2 is SYGVKD. J lost 6 bases, V lost 2 bases, and 6 bases had no gene match. The CDR3 length is 15 residues. CDR3: CAISEVDRGLDGYTF. In DNA, the CDR3 is TGTGCCATCAGTGAGGTAGACAGGGGGCTGGATGGCTACACCTTC.

CDR3 in amino acids: CASSPGLAGGNEQFF. The CDR3 DNA reads TGTGCCAGCAGCCCGGGACTAGCGGGAGGAAATGAGCAGTTCTTC. J is TRBJ2-1 and V is TRBV9; 15 bases match TRBD2. V lost 4 bases to trimming and J lost 7 bases; unmatched junction nucleotides: 3. CDR1 and CDR2 (germline): SGDLS, YYNGEE. The CDR3 length is 15 residues.

The chain joins TRBV18 to TRBJ2-1, with D possibly being TRBD2 (6 bases). V lost 5 bases to trimming and J lost 6 bases, with 14 bases between them. The CDR3 has 14 residues. CDR1 KGHSH and CDR2 LQKENI come from the germline V gene. This CDR3 reads CASSWGDLSNEQFF. CDR3 coding DNA: TGTGCCAGCTCATGGGGGGATCTTAGCAATGAGCAGTTCTTC.

This clone was detected once. CDR3 amino acids: CASSDPTGAPFYTF. The CDR3 DNA is TGTGCCAGCAGTGATCCCACAGGGGCCCCCTTCTACACCTTC. J is TRBJ1-2 and V is TRBV25-1; 7 bases line up with TRBD1. From germline, CDR1 is MGHDK and CDR2 SYGVNS. The CDR3 extends over 14 amino acids. The ends lost 3 bases at V and 10 bases at J; junction bases unmatched: 11.

The V and J genes are TRBV7-9 and TRBJ1-6; tentatively, D is TRBD1 (6 bases). Germline CDR1 and CDR2: SEHNR and FQNEAQ (reference sequence). Trimming took off 5 bases at V and 8 bases at J, with 13 bases between the two ends. The CDR3 spans 14 residues. The CDR3 protein is CASSPGARDSPLHF. CDR3 in DNA: TGTGCCAGCAGCCCAGGGGCTCGGGATTCACCCCTCCACTTT.

The genes are TRBV11-2 and TRBJ2-7; TRBD1 aligns across 8 bases. Trimming took 2 bases from V and 7 from J; bases not matched to a gene: 7. This CDR3 is built from 14 residues. Germline V lookup: CDR1 SGHAT, CDR2 FQNNGV. The CDR3 loop reads CASSLRPRGLEQYV. The CDR3 nucleotides are TGTGCCAGCAGCTTAAGACCCAGGGGGCTTGAGCAGTACGTC.

The chain carries TRBV27 and TRBJ2-1, with 7 bases fitting TRBD2. The V segment lost 2 bases and the J segment 0 bases; nucleotides outside the gene matches: 7. Germline V gene data show CDR1 as MNHEY and CDR2 as SMNVEV (reference sequence). This CDR3 region has 17 residues. This CDR3 is CASSLGLAASSYNEQFF. In DNA, the CDR3 is TGTGCCAGCAGTTTAGGCCTAGCGGCGAGCTCCTACAATGAGCAGTTCTTC.

The gene calls are TRBV6-1 and TRBJ1-1; no clear D gene. This CDR3 spans 11 amino acids. V was pared by 8 bases and J by 11 bases, with 15 bases between. Germline CDR1 reads MNHNS; CDR2 reads SASEGT. CDR3 region: CASEELGEAFF. The DNA of the CDR3 is TGTGCCAGCGAGGAGCTGGGAGAGGCTTTCTTT.

CDR3 nucleotides: TGTGCCAGCAGCTTCGCCAACAGGGGAGATACGCAGTATTTT. Translated: CASSFANRGDTQYF. The J gene is TRBJ2-3, the V gene TRBV7-2; TRBD1 matches 7 bases. CDR3 length equals 14 residues. V gave up 3 bases and J gave up 5 bases; unmatched junction bases: 5. In germline, CDR1 is SGHTA, CDR2 FQGNSA.

The chain recombines TRBV4-3 with TRBJ1-1, with 7 positions matching TRBD1. Losses at the gene ends were 1 base for V and 10 bases for J; bases not matched to a gene: 3. The CDR3 runs 12 residues. Germline CDR1 and CDR2: LGHNA and YSLEER. For the CDR3, the DNA is TGCGCCAGCAGCCAAGGACAGGGTGGAGCTTTCTTT. It translates to CASSQGQGGAFF.

This clone is a singleton in its sample. The chain uses TRBV19 and TRBJ2-1, with TRBD2 matching over 9 bases. Germline loops: CDR1 LNHDA, CDR2 SQIVND (reference sequence). The CDR3 consists of 14 residues. V dropped 5 bases and J dropped 5; count of bases not matched to a gene: 4. The CDR3 bases are TGTGCCAGTAGTTGGGCGGGGGGGCACAATGAGCAGTTCTTC. It encodes CASSWAGGHNEQFF.

This clone was recorded only once. This chain connects TRBV5-1 to TRBJ2-1; 8 bases map to TRBD2. Germline CDR1 and CDR2: SGHRS and YFSETQ. This CDR3 has 14 amino acids. Trimming cost V 1 base and J 6 bases; bases outside gene matches: 3. CDR3 in DNA: TGCGCCAGCAGCTTGCAGCGGGAGCTCAATGAGCAGTTCTTC. It translates to CASSLQRELNEQFF.

This chain uses TRBV4-3 with TRBJ2-7; tentatively, D is TRBD1 (5 bases). The V gene's germline CDR1 is LGHNA and CDR2 YSLEER. V was trimmed by 4 bases and J by 2 bases, leaving 15 bases between them. CDR3 length equals 15 residues. Written as DNA, the CDR3 is TGCGCCAGCAGCCCACCGAAGACAGTTGCCTACGAGCAGTACGTC. It translates to CASSPPKTVAYEQYV.

J is TRBJ2-2 and V is TRBV5-1, with D unclear. Germline values: CDR1 SGHRS, CDR2 YFSETQ. Between the trimmed V and J ends, which lost 3 bases and 5 bases, there was a span of 8 bases. This CDR3 has 13 amino acids. CDR3 residues: CASSSLDTGELFF. The CDR3 DNA reads TGCGCCAGCAGCTCGCTAGATACCGGGGAGCTGTTTTTT.

This chain joins TRBV12-5 and TRBJ1-2; TRBD1 is a possible D gene (5 bases). The CDR3 spans 15 residues. Trimming took 3 bases from V and 4 from J, leaving 15 bases between them. CDR1 and CDR2 (germline): LGHNT, FRNRAP. CDR3 nucleotide sequence: TGTGCTAGTGGTTTACTCGGCAGGGAGGCCTATGGCTACACCTTC. This gives the protein CASGLLGREAYGYTF.

The genes are TRBV5-1 and TRBJ2-7; unclear D gene. This CDR3 is 13 amino acids long. V lost 0 bases to trimming and J lost 5 bases, with 9 bases between them. CDR1 is SGHRS and CDR2 is YFSETQ in the germline V gene. The CDR3 DNA reads TGCGCCAGCAGCTTGGCTCTGGGCGACGAGCAGTACTTC. Amino acids: CASSLALGDEQYF.

This clone was picked up one time. V is TRBV5-1 and J is TRBJ2-5; a weak D match, TRBD1 (6 bases). This CDR3 has 17 residues. V was trimmed by 0 bases and J by 1 base, leaving 16 bases between them. Germline V gene data show CDR1 as SGHRS and CDR2 as YFSETQ. In DNA, the CDR3 is TGCGCCAGCAGCTTGGTGGGGACAAGGACCCTCCAAGAGACCCAGTACTTC. Translated, it gives CASSLVGTRTLQETQYF.

CDR3 loop: CASSPTRNTEAFF. CDR3 in DNA: TGTGCCAGCAGTCCAACACGGAACACTGAAGCTTTCTTT. The rearrangement links TRBV7-3 to TRBJ1-1; no definite D call. CDR3 size: 13 residues. In germline, CDR1 is SGHTA, CDR2 FQGTGA. Trimming took 6 bases from V and 1 from J, leaving 9 bases between them.

Only one count was recorded for this clone. This chain links TRBV6-4 with TRBJ1-2; 9 nucleotides line up with TRBD1. V lost 5 bases and J lost 2; bases outside the gene matches: 9. CDR1 and CDR2 (germline): MRHNA, SNTAGT. This CDR3 comprises 16 residues. CDR3 in DNA: TGTGCCAGCAGTCGGGGACAGGGCGGCATGAACTATGGCTACACCTTC. It specifies CASSRGQGGMNYGYTF.

The V call is TRBV7-3, the J call TRBJ1-6, with D maybe TRBD1 (5 bases). The V end was cut by 5 bases, the J end by 4 bases, with 9 bases between. This CDR3 spans 14 amino acids. Germline CDR1 is SGHTA and CDR2 is FQGTGA. The DNA for the CDR3 is TGTGCCAGCAGCCAAGGGGCTTATAATTCACCCCTCCACTTT. This gives the protein CASSQGAYNSPLHF.

For the CDR3, the DNA is TGTGCCAGCAGCGACTCTCTTAGCTCCTACAATGAGCAGTTCTTC. Residues: CASSDSLSSYNEQFF. V usage is TRBV2 and J usage is TRBJ2-1; no firm D call. The CDR3 runs 15 residues. The V end lost 6 bases, the J end lost 0 bases, and 12 bases lay between the germline ends. Per germline, CDR1 SNHLY and CDR2 FYNNEI.

CDR3 bases: TGTGCCATCAGTACCGGGGGGCTCGACACTGAAGCTTTCTTT. The encoded protein is CAISTGGLDTEAFF. The rearrangement links TRBV10-3 to TRBJ1-1, with D perhaps matching TRBD1 (6 bases). CDR1 is ENHRY, CDR2 SYGVKD, per germline. This CDR3 is 14 amino acids long. V lost 5 bases and J 3 bases, leaving 13 bases between the germline ends.

The chain has TRBV5-1 and TRBJ2-1; 7 bases match TRBD1. CDR1 is SGHRS and CDR2 is YFSETQ in the germline V gene. With V trimmed by 3 bases and J by 5 bases, 8 bases remained unmatched. The CDR3 has 15 amino acids. The CDR3 sequence: CASSYTGQPHNEQFF. As DNA, the CDR3 is TGCGCCAGCAGCTATACGGGACAGCCCCACAATGAGCAGTTCTTC.

This rearrangement joins TRBV7-3 to TRBJ2-3, with 8 positions matching TRBD2. The germline V gene encodes CDR1 SGHTA and CDR2 FQGTGA. The CDR3 contains 14 residues. V lost 5 bases and J lost 7; bases outside the gene matches: 8. CDR3 sequence reads: CASSPSGLVNTQYF. The CDR3, as DNA: TGTGCCAGCAGCCCCTCGGGACTAGTAAATACGCAGTATTTT.

This clone was observed a few times. The gene calls are TRBV4-2 and TRBJ2-7; 11 nucleotides align to TRBD2. CDR1 and CDR2 from the germline V gene are LGHNA and YNFKEQ. There are 15 residues in the CDR3. V trimming: 5 bases; J trimming: 3 bases; junction bases outside the gene matches: 6. DNA for the CDR3: TGTGCCAGCAGCGATCTAGCGGGGGGCATCTACGAGCAGTACTTC. This translates into CASSDLAGGIYEQYF.